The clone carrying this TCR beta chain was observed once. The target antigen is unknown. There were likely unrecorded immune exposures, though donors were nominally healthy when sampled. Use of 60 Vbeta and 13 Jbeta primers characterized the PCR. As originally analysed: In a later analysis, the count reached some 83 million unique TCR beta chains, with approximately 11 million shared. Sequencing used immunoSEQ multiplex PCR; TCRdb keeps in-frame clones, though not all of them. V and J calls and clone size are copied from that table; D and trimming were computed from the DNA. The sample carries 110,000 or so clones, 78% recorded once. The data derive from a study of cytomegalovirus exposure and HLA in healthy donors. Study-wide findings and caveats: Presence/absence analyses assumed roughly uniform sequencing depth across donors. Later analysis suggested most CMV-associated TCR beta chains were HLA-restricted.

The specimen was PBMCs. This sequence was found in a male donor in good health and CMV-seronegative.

The CDR3 DNA follows: TGCGCCAGCAGCTCAAATGACGGACAAACAGGGAAGCTGTTTTTT. Protein: CASSSNDGQTGKLFF. The chain is built from TRBV5-1 and TRBJ2-2, with D perhaps matching TRBD1 (6 bases). Trimming pared 3 bases from V and 12 bases from J, leaving 21 bases between. Germline CDR1 is SGHRS and CDR2 is YFSETQ. This CDR3 spans 15 amino acids.